What follows are 19 T cell receptor beta chains derived from one specimen sequenced in a study of cytomegalovirus exposure and HLA in healthy donors (TCRdb year 2017). The library was made by the immunoSEQ multiplex PCR assay. For the multiplex PCR, a mixture combining 60 forward primers for TCR Vbeta segments and 13 reverse primers for TCR Jbeta segments was used. This is the immuneACCESS table as TCRdb keeps it, with only in-frame sequences that have V and J called. A part of the clones is gone; compared with another copy, unresolved V genes explain less than half, and the rest is unexplained. This sample lists about 130,000 clones; roughly 83% were detected once. The ten largest clones take up 0.95% to 1.5% of the sample. The sample consisted of PBMCs. The receptors originated from a girl aged 2 to 10 in good health and CMV-seronegative.

A note on this clone: A read error may account for a junction end that differs from germline. The chain combines TRBV19 with TRBJ1-4; 7 bases align to TRBD1. Germline CDR1 reads LNHDA; CDR2 reads SQIVND (reference sequence). There are 14 residues in the CDR3. The CDR3 loop reads CASSTDRAKEKLFF. The CDR3 DNA sequence: TGTGCCAGTAGTACCGACAGGGCTAAAGAAAAACTGTTTTTT.

This chain uses TRBV5-4 with TRBJ2-2; 15 bases line up with TRBD2. The V gene's germline CDR1 is SGHNT and CDR2 YYREEE (reference sequence). This CDR3 contains 17 residues. V shed 4 bases, J shed 5 bases, and the junction held 6 bases outside the gene matches. The CDR3 loop is CASSRTSGRASTGELFF. The CDR3 DNA follows: TGTGCCAGCAGCCGGACTAGCGGGAGGGCCTCAACCGGGGAGCTGTTTTTT.

The chain links TRBV27 to TRBJ2-3; 10 bases align to TRBD1. Germline values: CDR1 MNHEY, CDR2 SMNVEV (reference sequence). V gave up 5 bases and J gave up 6 bases; unmatched junction bases: 8. CDR3 length: 15 residues. CDR3 amino acids: CASSVGQGVTDTQYF. In DNA, the CDR3 is TGTGCCAGCAGTGTCGGACAGGGGGTTACTGATACGCAGTATTTT.

V is TRBV10-1 and J is TRBJ2-1; 7 nucleotides line up with TRBD2. The germline gives CDR1 WNHNN, CDR2 SYGVQD (reference sequence). This CDR3 has 19 amino acids. Trimming cost V 8 bases and J 6 bases; bases outside gene matches: 25. The CDR3, as DNA: TGCGCCAGCGGTTCTGGTACCGCGCTCCCGGGGAGGGGTCCCAATGAGCAGTTCTTC. It encodes CASGSGTALPGRGPNEQFF.

This chain uses TRBV7-2 with TRBJ1-5, with D possibly matching TRBD1 (5 bases). With 6 bases removed from V and 4 bases from J, the gap between germline ends came to 13 bases. The CDR3 is 14 residues long. Germline CDR1 SGHTA, CDR2 FQGNSA. As DNA, the CDR3 is TGTGCCAGCAGTTGGACGGGGGGAAATCAGCCCCAGCATTTT. The encoded protein is CASSWTGGNQPQHF.

There are a few counts of this clone. The chain carries TRBV6-5 and TRBJ2-1; D gene ambiguous. Germline CDR1 and CDR2: MNHEY and SVGAGI. This CDR3 is 13 amino acids long. The V end lost 8 bases, the J end lost 2 bases, and 10 bases lay between the germline ends. CDR3 nucleotides: TGTGCCAGCCCGCGAGTGGCCTACAATGAGCAGTTCTTC. It yields the protein CASPRVAYNEQFF.

The chain uses TRBV9 and TRBJ2-7, with 14 positions matching TRBD2. This CDR3 comprises 17 residues. Looked up from germline, CDR1 is SGDLS and CDR2 is YYNGEE. With V trimmed by 0 bases and J by 6 bases, 8 bases remained unmatched. The CDR3 DNA follows: TGTGCCAGCAGCGTAGGACTAGCGGGAGGGCCCGAGGGCGAGCAGTACTTC. It specifies CASSVGLAGGPEGEQYF.

The chain employs TRBV5-5 and TRBJ1-6; 9 bases match TRBD1. Germline V CDR1 and CDR2: SGHKS, YYEKEE (reference sequence). The CDR3 contains 15 residues. With 4 bases clipped from V and 7 bases from J, the junction kept 6 bases outside the gene matches. In nucleotides, the CDR3 is TGTGCCAGCAGCACTAGACAGGGGGGGAATTCACCCCTCCACTTT. Its protein is CASSTRQGGNSPLHF.

This clone was seen once. The V call is TRBV15, the J call TRBJ1-4; perhaps TRBD1 as D (5 bases). The CDR3 length is 13 residues. CDR1 is LNHNV and CDR2 is YYDKDF in the germline V gene (reference sequence). The V end lost 4 bases, the J end lost 8 bases, and 11 bases lay between the germline ends. CDR3: CATSKGESEKLFF. For the CDR3, the DNA is TGTGCCACCAGCAAAGGGGAATCGGAAAAACTGTTTTTT.

This clone was observed a handful of times. In nucleotides, the CDR3 is TGTGCCAGCAACCCCGACAGGGGGCGCGGGGAGACCCAGTACTTC. Amino acids: CASNPDRGRGETQYF. V gene TRBV25-1 combines with J gene TRBJ2-5; 10 positions agree with TRBD1. CDR1 is MGHDK and CDR2 is SYGVNS in the germline V gene. This CDR3 has 15 amino acids. V shed 7 bases, J shed 5 bases, and the junction held 10 bases outside the gene matches.

The rearrangement joins TRBV15 to TRBJ2-7; D is perhaps TRBD2 (7 bases). Per the germline V gene, CDR1 is LNHNV and CDR2 is YYDKDF (reference sequence). V was pared by 0 bases and J by 3 bases, with 15 bases between. The CDR3 consists of 16 residues. CDR3 sequence reads: CATSRDRGGAGYEQYF. The CDR3 DNA reads TGTGCCACCAGCAGAGATCGAGGGGGGGCCGGCTACGAGCAGTACTTC. The whole variable domain, remainder taken from reference TRBV15 and TRBJ2-7, is DAMVIQNPRYQVTQFGKPVTLSCSQTLNHNVMYWYQQKSSQAPKLLFHYYDKDFNNEADTPDNFQSRRPNTSFCFLDIRSPGLGDTAMYLCATSRDRGGAGYEQYFGPGTRLTVT.

The V and J genes are TRBV7-2 and TRBJ2-5; the match to TRBD2 covers 7 bases. The J segment lost 7 bases and the V segment lost 2 bases, leaving 10 bases of the junction unmatched. Germline-derived CDR1 and CDR2 are SGHTA and FQGNSA. The CDR3 sequence is 15 residues long. CDR3 region: CASSLQTSHLGTQYF. DNA of the CDR3: TGTGCCAGCAGCTTACAGACTAGCCACCTTGGGACCCAGTACTTC.

This clone was detected only once. In DNA, the CDR3 is TGTGCCAGCAGGGAAACTAGTGGGGGCCTCCTAAACACCGGGGAGCTGTTTTTT. This sequence encodes CASRETSGGLLNTGELFF. The rearrangement links TRBV6-1 to TRBJ1-3, with a weak D call TRBD1 (6 bases). The end of the DNA fits TRBJ2-2 better, so the J call may be wrong. This CDR3 is 18 amino acids long. From germline, CDR1 is MNHNS and CDR2 SASEGT.

The chain has TRBV2 and TRBJ2-1; TRBD1 might be the D (6 bases). This CDR3 region has 13 residues. Germline V gives CDR1 SNHLY, CDR2 FYNNEI. Between the trimmed V and J ends, which lost 6 bases and 3 bases, there was a span of 9 bases. CDR3 nucleotides: TGTGCCAGCAGCAGGGGCTTCTACAATGAGCAGTTCTTC. It specifies CASSRGFYNEQFF.

V gene TRBV19 combines with J gene TRBJ2-5; 7 bases agree with TRBD1. The CDR3 spans 15 residues. Germline-derived CDR1 and CDR2 are LNHDA and SQIVND (reference sequence). The junction had 12 bases not matched to a gene; V was cut back by 6 bases and J by 5 bases. CDR3 sequence reads: CASSERTGESETQYF. The CDR3 nucleotides read TGTGCCAGTAGCGAACGTACAGGGGAAAGTGAGACCCAGTACTTC.

The chain employs TRBV28 and TRBJ2-7; a possible D gene is TRBD2 (6 bases). The ends were cut back, 6 bases at V and 3 bases at J, with 15 bases in the middle. CDR3 size: 14 residues. Germline assignment: CDR1 MDHEN and CDR2 SYDVKM. The CDR3: CASSKALAVYEQYF. The DNA of the CDR3 is TGTGCCAGCAGCAAGGCCTTAGCGGTCTACGAGCAGTACTTC.

The genes are TRBV25-1 and TRBJ1-2, with 10 bases lining up with TRBD1. This CDR3 spans 14 amino acids. V shed 3 bases, J shed 6 bases, and the junction held 4 bases outside the gene matches. CDR1 and CDR2 (germline): MGHDK, SYGVNS. This CDR3 is CASSETGGADGYTF. The CDR3 region has the DNA TGTGCCAGCAGTGAGACAGGGGGCGCCGATGGCTACACCTTC.

This clone was counted a single time. The chain carries TRBV6-1 and TRBJ2-1; the match to TRBD1 covers 9 bases. The CDR3 is 14 amino acids. Germline CDR1 and CDR2: MNHNS and SASEGT. V lost 6 bases, J lost 15 bases, and 15 bases stayed unmatched. The CDR3 bases are TGTGCCAGCAGAGAGGGGAGGGGGGGGACAGGGTCGTTCTTC. Amino acids: CASREGRGGTGSFF.

The rearrangement uses TRBV6-1 and TRBJ2-7; TRBD1 agrees at 8 bases. The CDR3 extends over 13 amino acids. The trim removed 4 bases at V and 3 bases at J, leaving 2 bases unmatched. Germline CDR1 is MNHNS and CDR2 is SASEGT. This chain's CDR3 is CASSADRGYEQYF. The CDR3 DNA reads TGTGCCAGCAGTGCAGACAGGGGCTACGAGCAGTACTTC.